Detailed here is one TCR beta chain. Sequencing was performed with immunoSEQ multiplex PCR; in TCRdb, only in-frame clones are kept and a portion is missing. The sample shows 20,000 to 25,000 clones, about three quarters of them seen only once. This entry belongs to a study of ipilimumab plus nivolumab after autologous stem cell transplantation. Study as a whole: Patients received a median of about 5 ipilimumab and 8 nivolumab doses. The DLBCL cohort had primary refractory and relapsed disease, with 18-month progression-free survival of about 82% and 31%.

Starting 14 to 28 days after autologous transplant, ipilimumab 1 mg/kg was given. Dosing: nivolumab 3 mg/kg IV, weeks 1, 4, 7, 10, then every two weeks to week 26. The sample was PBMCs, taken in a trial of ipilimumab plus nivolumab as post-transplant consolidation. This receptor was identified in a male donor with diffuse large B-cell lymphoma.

DNA of the CDR3: TGCGCCAGCCCATCGGGGGCAAATGAAAAACTGTTTTTT. This sequence encodes CASPSGANEKLFF. This chain joins TRBV10-1 and TRBJ1-4, with a tentative D call TRBD1 (6 bases). V lost 8 bases and J 5 bases, leaving 12 bases between the germline ends. CDR3 length: 13 residues. CDR1 WNHNN and CDR2 SYGVQD come from the germline V gene (reference sequence).